The TCR beta chain under discussion was sequenced for a study of blood T cell repertoires in COVID-19. As for the study in general: Specimens from acute and convalescent COVID-19 originated in the United States, Italy and Spain. PBMCs, B-cell-depleted T cells, or T cells provided the cDNA or gDNA that made up the material.

Source study methods: Nucleated cell number was recorded as an estimate derived from reference gene primer amplification. Assay used: immunoSEQ multiplex PCR; TCRdb lists only in-frame clones, some missing. V and J calls and clone size are as listed in that table; D and trimming were resolved from the DNA. The table records fewer than 250,000 clones, 86% of them present only once. CDR1 is SGHTA, CDR2 FQGNSA, per germline. The CDR3 has 15 residues. V dropped 2 bases and J dropped 4 bases, with 14 bases sitting between them. The sequencing sample was made of peripheral blood. The chain carries TRBV7-2 and TRBJ1-2; no reliable D call. This clonotype was obtained from a woman between 45 and 65 years old with acute or convalescent COVID-19. The CDR3 bases are TGTGCCAGCAGCTTAACCCCACAATTCCCCTATGGCTACACCTTC. It is translated as CASSLTPQFPYGYTF.